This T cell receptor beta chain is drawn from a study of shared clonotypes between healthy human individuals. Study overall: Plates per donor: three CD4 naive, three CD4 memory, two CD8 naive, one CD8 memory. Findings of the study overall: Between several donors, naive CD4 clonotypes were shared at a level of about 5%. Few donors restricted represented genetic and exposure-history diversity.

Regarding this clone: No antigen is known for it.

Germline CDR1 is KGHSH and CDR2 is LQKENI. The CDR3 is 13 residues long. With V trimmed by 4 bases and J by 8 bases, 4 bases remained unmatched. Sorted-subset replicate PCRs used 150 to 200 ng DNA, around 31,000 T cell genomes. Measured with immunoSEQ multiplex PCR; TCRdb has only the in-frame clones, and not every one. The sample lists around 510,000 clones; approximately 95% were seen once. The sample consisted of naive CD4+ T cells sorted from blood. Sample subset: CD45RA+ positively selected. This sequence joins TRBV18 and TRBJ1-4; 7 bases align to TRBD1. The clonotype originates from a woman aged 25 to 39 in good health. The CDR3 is CASSQQDREKLFF. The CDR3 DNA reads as TGTGCCAGCTCACAACAGGACAGGGAAAAACTGTTTTTT.